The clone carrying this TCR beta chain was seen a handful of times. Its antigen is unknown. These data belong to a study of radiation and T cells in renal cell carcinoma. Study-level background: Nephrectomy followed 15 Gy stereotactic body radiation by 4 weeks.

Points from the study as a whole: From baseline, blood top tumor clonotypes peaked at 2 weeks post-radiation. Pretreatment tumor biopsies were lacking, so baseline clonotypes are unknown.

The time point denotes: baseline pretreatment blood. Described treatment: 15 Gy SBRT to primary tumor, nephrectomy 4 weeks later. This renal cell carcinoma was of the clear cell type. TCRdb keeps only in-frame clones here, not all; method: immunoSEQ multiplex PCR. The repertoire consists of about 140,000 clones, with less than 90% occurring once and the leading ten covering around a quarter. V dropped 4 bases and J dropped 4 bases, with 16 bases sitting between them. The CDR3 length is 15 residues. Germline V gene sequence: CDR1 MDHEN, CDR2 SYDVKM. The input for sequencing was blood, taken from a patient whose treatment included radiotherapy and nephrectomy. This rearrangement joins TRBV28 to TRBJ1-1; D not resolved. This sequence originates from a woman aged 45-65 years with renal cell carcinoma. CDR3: CASSSGSFKGTEAFF. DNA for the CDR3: TGTGCCAGCAGTTCTGGCTCATTCAAAGGCACTGAAGCTTTCTTT.